Listed below are T cell receptor beta chains from one sample, sequenced in a study of Graves' ophthalmopathy and Graves' hyperthyroidism. TCRdb fed the multiplex PCR reads into MiXCR, producing one record per CDR3 protein. Altogether fewer than 250,000 distinct CDR3 sequences are present, under 30% being singletons, with the ten largest covering about 8.2%. Sequencing was carried out using peripheral blood. All receptors come from a man in his fifties or sixties with Graves' ophthalmopathy. The CDR3 runs from the conserved cysteine through the conserved F or W. A D gene is named only where the DNA matches it firmly. A row's size may be missing; if present it is once, few, many or a size class.

TRBV6-5	TRBJ1-2	.	many	CASSRDVGYTF	TGTGCCAGCAGCCGGGACGTCGGCTACACCTTC
TRBV4-1	TRBJ2-7	TRBD1	many	CASSRSLPGQGTYEQYF	TGCGCCAGCAGCCGGTCTCTTCCGGGACAGGGAACCTACGAGCAGTACTTC
TRBV6-1	TRBJ2-7	.	many	CASSESPLRGEQYF	TGTGCCAGCAGTGAAAGTCCCCTTCGAGGCGAGCAGTACTTC
TRBV10-3	TRBJ2-2	TRBD1	many	CAISDTTGSTGELFF	TGTGCCATCAGTGACACGACAGGGTCCACCGGGGAGCTGTTTTTT
TRBV28	TRBJ1-1	.	.	CASSFFRGSTNTEAFF	TGTGCCAGCAGTTTTTTTCGTGGTTCTACGAACACTGAAGCTTTCTTT
TRBV25-1	TRBJ2-7	TRBD2	many	CASSGPGLAVNEQYF	TGTGCCAGCAGTGGTCCGGGACTAGCGGTTAACGAGCAGTACTTC
TRBV20-1	TRBJ2-2	.	.	CSASQGTNTGELFF	TGCAGTGCTAGTCAGGGGACGAACACCGGGGAGCTGTTTTTT
TRBV10-3	TRBJ2-5	TRBD1	many	CAISTDREETQYF	TGTGCCATCAGCACGGACAGGGAAGAGACCCAGTACTTC
TRBV28	TRBJ1-5	.	many	CASNSGFNQPQHF	TGTGCCAGCAACTCGGGGTTCAATCAGCCCCAGCATTTT
TRBV13	TRBJ2-7	TRBD2	many	CASSLGAGEGSYEQYF	TGTGCCAGCAGCTTAGGGGCGGGAGAAGGGTCCTACGAGCAGTACTTC
TRBV3-1	TRBJ2-7	.	many	CASSQNSYEQYF	TGTGCCAGCAGCCAAAATTCCTACGAGCAGTACTTC
TRBV3-1	TRBJ1-2	.	many	CASSQEGRSGYTF	TGTGCCAGCAGCCAAGAGGGGCGTAGCGGCTACACCTTC
TRBV12-3/TRBV12-4	TRBJ2-5	TRBD1	many	CASSLRGQGVVETQYF	TGTGCCAGCAGTTTACGGGGACAGGGTGTTGTAGAGACCCAGTACTTC
TRBV2	TRBJ1-1	.	once	CASSRPWNAEAFF	TGTGCCAGTAGTCGACCCTGGAACGCTGAAGCTTTCTTT
TRBV28	TRBJ1-2	TRBD1	.	CASSSGGVNYGYTF	TGTGCCAGCAGCTCAGGGGGCGTAAACTATGGCTACACCTTC
TRBV27	TRBJ2-5	TRBD1	many	CASSFSTGGFETQYF	TGTGCCAGCAGTTTCTCGACAGGGGGCTTTGAGACCCAGTACTTC
TRBV29-1	TRBJ1-1	TRBD1	.	CSVQGQLNTEAFF	TGCAGCGTGCAGGGACAGCTGAACACTGAAGCTTTCTTT
TRBV28	TRBJ2-4	.	many	CASSSSVGGRDDIQYF	TGTGCCAGCAGTTCGTCGGTCGGGGGGCGCGATGACATTCAGTACTTC
TRBV19	TRBJ2-7	TRBD1	.	CASSTSGTGRSEQYF	TGTGCCAGTAGTACCTCCGGGACAGGGAGGTCCGAGCAGTACTTC
TRBV27	TRBJ2-7	TRBD2	.	CASRPTGTSASYEQYF	TGTGCCAGCAGGCCTACCGGGACTAGCGCTTCCTACGAGCAGTACTTC
TRBV18	TRBJ2-5	.	many	CASSPPISQETQYF	TGTGCCAGCTCACCACCGATCAGCCAAGAGACCCAGTACTTC
TRBV28	TRBJ2-7	.	many	CASRSDLQGSYEQYF	TGTGCCAGCAGATCGGACCTACAGGGCTCCTACGAGCAGTACTTC
TRBV7-6	TRBJ2-7	.	medium-sized	CASSGWVRGGQGEQYF	TGTGCCAGCAGCGGATGGGTGAGAGGAGGCCAGGGAGAGCAGTACTTC
TRBV6-2/TRBV6-3	TRBJ2-7	.	few	CASSFSLEGGHEQYF	TGTGCCAGCAGTTTCTCACTAGAAGGGGGACACGAGCAGTACTTC
TRBV6-4	TRBJ2-5	TRBD2	.	CASTWTSGYSRETQYF	TGTGCCAGCACCTGGACTAGCGGTTACTCGCGAGAGACCCAGTACTTC
TRBV6-6	TRBJ2-5	TRBD2	many	CASSHGLPGGETQYF	TGTGCCAGCAGTCACGGACTACCGGGGGGAGAGACCCAGTACTTC
TRBV27	TRBJ2-7	TRBD2	many	CASSLGPSGGIYEQYF	TGTGCCAGCAGTTTAGGGCCCTCGGGAGGTATCTACGAGCAGTACTTC
TRBV27	TRBJ2-7	TRBD1	many	CASSSGTGDEQYF	TGTGCCAGCAGTTCCGGGACAGGGGACGAGCAGTACTTC
TRBV19	TRBJ2-7	.	many	CASSPQGGSSYEQYF	TGTGCCAGTAGTCCCCAGGGAGGTTCTTCCTACGAGCAGTACTTC
TRBV11-2	TRBJ2-7	.	many	CASSFRDVANEQYF	TGTGCCAGCAGCTTTAGGGATGTGGCTAACGAGCAGTACTTC
TRBV19	TRBJ1-2	TRBD1	many	CASRPRTGGSYGYTF	TGTGCCAGTCGCCCTAGGACAGGGGGATCCTATGGCTACACCTTC
TRBV6-2/TRBV6-3	TRBJ1-2	.	.	CASSLHTGYGYTF	TGTGCCAGCAGCCTACATACAGGCTATGGCTACACCTTC
TRBV28	TRBJ2-6	TRBD1	many	CASYTGGSGANVLTF	TGTGCCAGCTACACAGGGGGCTCTGGGGCCAACGTCCTGACTTTC
TRBV20-1	TRBJ2-7	TRBD1	.	CSARDDLGTGHYEQYF	TGCAGTGCTAGGGATGACCTTGGGACAGGTCATTACGAGCAGTACTTC
TRBV25-1	TRBJ1-6	TRBD1	once	CASSERGQGQFRNSPLHF	TGTGCCAGCAGTGAGAGAGGACAGGGGCAATTTCGGAATTCACCCCTCCACTTT
TRBV4-1	TRBJ1-5	TRBD1	.	CASSQDRGSNQPQHF	TGCGCCAGCAGCCAAGACAGGGGGAGCAATCAGCCCCAGCATTTT
TRBV19	TRBJ1-1	.	.	CASSSGHRRTEAFF	TGTGCCAGTAGTTCGGGACACCGTCGGACTGAAGCTTTCTTT
TRBV5-1	TRBJ1-2	.	many	CASTLGQGSGGYTF	TGCGCCAGCACCCTGGGGCAGGGGTCTGGCGGCTACACCTTC
TRBV20-1	TRBJ2-5	.	many	CSALGPIQETQYF	TGCAGTGCCCTTGGACCGATCCAAGAGACCCAGTACTTC
TRBV30	TRBJ2-7	.	many	CAWSSPRTESSYEQYF	TGTGCCTGGAGTTCGCCCAGGACAGAAAGCTCCTACGAGCAGTACTTC
TRBV11-2	TRBJ2-7	TRBD1	many	CASSGDRGLEQYF	TGTGCCAGCAGCGGGGACAGGGGGCTCGAGCAGTACTTC
TRBV29-1	TRBJ1-2	TRBD1	.	CSVVTGKNYGYTF	TGCAGCGTTGTGACAGGGAAAAACTATGGCTACACCTTC
TRBV7-2	TRBJ2-7	.	.	CASSFKGGISYEQYF	TGTGCCAGCAGCTTCAAAGGGGGTATCTCCTACGAGCAGTACTTC
TRBV19	TRBJ1-2	TRBD1	.	CASTTDREINYGYTF	TGTGCCAGTACCACCGACAGGGAAATTAACTATGGCTACACCTTC